These T cell receptor beta chains were read from a single sample in a study of T-cell reconstitution after alpha-beta-depleted transplantation in children. TCRdb passed the PCR reads through MiXCR, listing each CDR3 protein once. The sample includes approximately 500,000 distinct CDR3 sequences, about a quarter of them seen just once. This sample comprised PBMCs, obtained before TCRalphabeta/CD19-depleted stem cell transplant. Receptors were obtained from a boy in the first two years of life with Wiskott-Aldrich syndrome, due to receive a stem cell transplant. The CDR3 runs from the conserved cysteine through the conserved F or W. The D gene is left open where the match is weak. Expanded clones are given a class, and other clones once, few, many or no size at all.

V	J	D	size	DNA	CDR3
TRBV28	TRBJ2-1	TRBD1	NA	TGTGCCAGCAAACGCTCGACAGGTACAGGGGGGAATGAGCAGTTCTTC	CASKRSTGTGGNEQFF
TRBV9	TRBJ2-6	NA	few	TGTTCCAGCAGCGTAGATTCCGGGGCCAACGTCCTGACTTTC	CSSSVDSGANVLTF
TRBV6-4	TRBJ2-1	TRBD2	NA	TGTGCCAGCAGTGACAGAAGCGGGAGAGGGAATGAGCAGTTCTTC	CASSDRSGRGNEQFF
TRBV6-5	TRBJ1-2	TRBD1	NA	TGTGCCAGCAGTTACGGACAGGGATCGAACTATGGCTACACCTTC	CASSYGQGSNYGYTF
TRBV20-1	TRBJ2-1	NA	NA	TGCAGTGCTAGTAGTCAGGGTATAGAGATCAATGAGCAGTTCTTC	CSASSQGIEINEQFF
TRBV4-2	TRBJ2-4	TRBD1	few	TGTGCCAGCAGTACAAAGGGGGCGGGTCCCAAAAACATTCAGTACTTC	CASSTKGAGPKNIQYF
TRBV24-1	TRBJ2-5	NA	many	TGTGCCACCCAGGACAGCCGACAAGAGACCCAGTACTTC	CATQDSRQETQYF
TRBV28	TRBJ2-1	NA	few	TGTGCCAGCAGGCTAGTCCATGAGCAGTTCTTC	CASRLVHEQFF
TRBV3-1	TRBJ2-5	NA	few	TGTGCCAGCAGCCAAGCGAGCCCGCTATCCCGGGGGTCCCAGTACTTC	CASSQASPLSRGSQYF
TRBV19	TRBJ2-7	NA	few	TGTGCCAGTTCGACCGCGACTACCGACTACGAGCAGTACTTC	CASSTATTDYEQYF
TRBV10-3	TRBJ2-5	NA	NA	TGTGCCATCAGCCCTGGCACTTTTGAAGAGACCCAGTACTTC	CAISPGTFEETQYF
TRBV5-1	TRBJ2-1	TRBD2	NA	TGCGCCAGCAGACCGGGACGAAATTTTATGGGACTAGATGCCTACAATGAGCAGTTCTTC	CASRPGRNFMGLDAYNEQFF
TRBV10-2	TRBJ2-1	NA	NA	TGCGCCAGCAGGTTCGGGCGGGATAGCTCCTACAATGAGCAGTTCTTC	CASRFGRDSSYNEQFF
TRBV7-2	TRBJ2-1	NA	few	TGTGCCAGCAGCCCAGAGCGGGTCAAGCAAAATGAGCAGTTCTTC	CASSPERVKQNEQFF
TRBV7-9	TRBJ1-1	NA	NA	TGTGCCAGCAGCTTATCACTTACGATGGGGATGAACACTGAAGCTTTCTTT	CASSLSLTMGMNTEAFF
TRBV5-1	TRBJ2-5	TRBD2	NA	TGCGCCAGCAGCGAACCCCCGGGACTAGCGGGACAAGAGACCCAGTACTTC	CASSEPPGLAGQETQYF
TRBV9	TRBJ2-1	TRBD2	NA	TGTGCCAGCAGCGTAATTAGCGGGAGCCACAATGAGCAGTTCTTC	CASSVISGSHNEQFF
TRBV5-1	TRBJ2-3	TRBD2	NA	TGCGCCAGCAGCTTGAGAGCTAGCGGGAGGTCAGATACGCAGTATTTT	CASSLRASGRSDTQYF
TRBV29-1	TRBJ1-1	TRBD1	NA	TGCAGCGTTGAACGTCGACAGGGGGCTGAAGCTTTCTTT	CSVERRQGAEAFF
TRBV6-2/TRBV6-3	TRBJ2-3	TRBD2	few	TGTGCCAGCAGTTACGGGGGAGCGGGGAGCACAGATACGCAGTATTTT	CASSYGGAGSTDTQYF
TRBV5-5	TRBJ1-2	TRBD1	NA	TGTGCCAGCAGCTTGGCCGGGGGACAGGGGACCCTCTATGGCTACACCTTC	CASSLAGGQGTLYGYTF
TRBV20-1	TRBJ2-1	TRBD2	NA	TGCAGTGCTTTACTAGCGGCTAGCTCCTACAATGAGCAGTTCTTC	CSALLAASSYNEQFF
TRBV7-9	TRBJ2-7	NA	NA	TGTGCCAGCAGCTTACAGGGGCAAGCCTACGAGCAGTACTTC	CASSLQGQAYEQYF
TRBV4-1	TRBJ1-5	TRBD1	few	TGCGCCAGCAGCCACGGCACAGGGGAAAATCAGCCCCAGCATTTT	CASSHGTGENQPQHF
TRBV7-2	TRBJ1-1	NA	NA	TGTGCCAGCAGCTTAGAGGGTAGGCGGGACACTGAAGCTTTCTTT	CASSLEGRRDTEAFF
TRBV10-3	TRBJ1-2	NA	NA	TGTGCCATCAGTGAGCCCGGTGAGACTAGCTATGGCTACACCTTC	CAISEPGETSYGYTF
TRBV20-1	TRBJ1-5	NA	few	TGCAGTGCTAGCCAGGGAAGGAATCAGCCCCAGCATTTT	CSASQGRNQPQHF
TRBV7-8	TRBJ2-7	TRBD2	many	TGTGCCAGCAGCCTAGGTGCTAGCGGGATAGGATACGAGCAGTACTTC	CASSLGASGIGYEQYF
TRBV5-1	TRBJ1-1	NA	NA	TGCGCCAGCAGCTTGGACCCCTGGCAGGGAGTCACTGAAGCTTTCTTT	CASSLDPWQGVTEAFF
TRBV10-1	TRBJ2-4	NA	NA	TGCGCCAGCAGTGAGTCGATGCGACAATTCCAGTACTTC	CASSESMRQFQYF
TRBV20-1	TRBJ1-2	TRBD1	NA	TGCAGTGCTAGGGATCTACCCAGGGGGATGGTTGGGACTAACTATGGCTACACCTTC	CSARDLPRGMVGTNYGYTF
TRBV10-3	TRBJ1-2	NA	NA	TGTGCCATCGGCAACACAGGGAGCCATGGCTACACCTTC	CAIGNTGSHGYTF
TRBV7-7	TRBJ2-1	NA	NA	TGTGCCAGCAGCCCCGGACTATCTAAATACAATGAGCAGTTCTTC	CASSPGLSKYNEQFF
TRBV24-1	TRBJ2-3	NA	NA	TGTGCCACCAGTGATCGGGAAGGGGGCACAGATACGCAGTATTTT	CATSDREGGTDTQYF
TRBV12-3/TRBV12-4	TRBJ2-2	TRBD2	few	TGTGCCAGGACCCTGGGACTAGCGGGAGAGGGTATGAACACCGGGGAGCTGTTTTTT	CARTLGLAGEGMNTGELFF
TRBV6-1	TRBJ2-1	TRBD2	NA	TGTGCCAGCAGACCTAGCGGGAGCTTGAATGAGCAGTTCTTC	CASRPSGSLNEQFF
TRBV5-1	TRBJ1-1	NA	NA	TGCGCCAGCAGCCCGGGTGTGGGAATCTCTGAAGCTTTCTTT	CASSPGVGISEAFF
TRBV29-1	TRBJ2-5	NA	few	TGCAGCGTTCAGGACGTATCGGAGACCCAGTACTTC	CSVQDVSETQYF
TRBV15	TRBJ1-2	TRBD1	NA	TGTGCCACCAGCAGAGATCAGGGGGGCATAGCTGGTGGCTACACCTTC	CATSRDQGGIAGGYTF
TRBV20-1	TRBJ1-2	TRBD1	NA	TGCAGTGCCGGAGACAGGGTCCTCTATGGCTACACCTTC	CSAGDRVLYGYTF
TRBV4-1	TRBJ2-3	TRBD2	NA	TGCGCCAGCAGCCACCCTAGCGGGAGGGCCCCTGATACGCAGTATTTT	CASSHPSGRAPDTQYF
TRBV3-1	TRBJ2-7	NA	NA	TGTGCCAGCAGCCAAGTGCCAGAGCATCGCTACGAGCAGTACTTC	CASSQVPEHRYEQYF
TRBV25-1	TRBJ2-2	NA	few	TGTGCCAGCCGCCTGGGCCCCGGGGAGCTGTTTTTT	CASRLGPGELFF
TRBV5-1	TRBJ2-1	TRBD2	few	TGCGCCAGCAGCTTGGGACTAGCGGGAGATTTTGGCGGTGAGCAGTTCTTC	CASSLGLAGDFGGEQFF